This paragraph covers one T cell receptor (beta chain) sequence. What it binds is unknown. This sample was included in a study of blood T cells in healthy people across ages. General study points: With age, beta diversity per million T cells declined roughly linearly, significantly by about 40. Strong correlation existed between TCR beta diversity and naive T cell percentage.

Roughly 10 milliliters was the volume of peripheral blood drawn from each donor. A sample-barcoded 5' primer and a J-beta primer mix were used in a second PCR of roughly 7 to 11 cycles. TCRdb itself ran the 5' RACE reads through MiXCR, one entry per CDR3 protein. The sample contains about 1,400,000 distinct CDR3 sequences, almost 60% of which appear only once. CDR3 size: 13 residues. Germline V gene lookup returns CDR1 KGHDR and CDR2 SFDVKD. V lost 4 bases, J lost 2 bases, and 6 bases lay in between. The clonotype comes from a man aged 18 to 30 in good health. Sequenced: blood. The chain couples TRBV24-1 to TRBJ2-3; D unclear. The CDR3 loop is CATSEMNTDTQYF. The DNA for the CDR3 is TGTGCCACCAGTGAGATGAACACAGATACGCAGTATTTT.